This T cell receptor (beta chain) emerged from a study of T cells in Graves' hyperthyroidism and ophthalmopathy. Amplification of TCR beta CDR3 regions was performed using RNA transcripts as template. An initial round of RT-PCR targeting the TCR CDR3 relied on the HTBI primer set. TCRdb reanalysed the multiplex PCR reads using MiXCR and keeps one entry per CDR3 protein. This sample has 490,000 or so distinct CDR3 sequences; 22% occur once, and the top ten carry about 53%. The ends were cut back, 3 bases at V and 1 base at J, with 18 bases in the middle. The CDR3 spans 16 residues. CDR1 is GTSNPN and CDR2 is SVGIG in the germline V gene (reference sequence).

This TCR derives from a woman aged 70 to 79 with Graves' ophthalmopathy. The V and J genes are TRBV30 and TRBJ1-1; D is possibly TRBD1 (6 bases). The sequenced material came from blood. CDR3: CAWSRARGLENTEAFF. CDR3 bases: TGTGCCTGGAGCCGGGCACGGGGGCTTGAGAACACTGAAGCTTTCTTT.